The entry that follows covers one T cell receptor (beta chain) sequence. Its antigen remains unidentified. The sample comes from a study of T cell responses to AZD1222 COVID-19 vaccine. The study, taken as a whole, reports: A rise in Spike-specific TCR breadth and depth followed two AZD1222 doses. Along spike, vaccine-associated CD4 TCRs were found throughout, with dominance at 160-218 and 743-854. Most donors were white British and more were female, and clonal diversity was possibly underestimated. Epitopes outside B.1.351 and B.1.1.7 mutated regions reportedly drew nearly half of spike TCRs.

Only in-frame clones appear in the TCRdb table, and some are missing; sequencing was by immunoSEQ multiplex PCR. Here the sample spans roughly 87,000 clones, about nine tenths being singletons. Sequences were derived from peripheral blood, sampled 28 days after the second AZD1222 dose. The receptor was isolated from an adult who received the AZD1222 COVID-19 vaccine.

DNA of the CDR3: TGTGCCAGCAGGATAGGTAGGGCAGGAAACTCCTACGAGCAGTACTTC. Translated, it gives CASRIGRAGNSYEQYF. The genes are TRBV11-2 and TRBJ2-7; D is ambiguous. Germline V gene lookup returns CDR1 SGHAT and CDR2 FQNNGV. The CDR3 spans 16 residues. V gave up 6 bases and J gave up 0 bases, with 18 bases separating them.